A selection of T cell receptor beta chains follows, all from one sample in a study of cytomegalovirus exposure and HLA in healthy donors. Profiled with immunoSEQ multiplex PCR; TCRdb holds only in-frame clones, not every one. The table has roughly 80,000 clones, about four fifths seen once; the top ten hold over 10%. Source material: PBMCs. The origin of the receptors is a male donor in good health and CMV-seropositive. CDR3s include the opening cysteine and the closing phenylalanine or tryptophan. The D gene is left open where the match is weak. Rows may omit the clone size; those that give it use once, few, many or a size class.

j_gene | d_gene | abundance | len | v_gene | CDR3aa | CDR3nt
TRBJ1-2 | TRBD1 | - | 13 | TRBV2 | CASRDRVNYGYTF | TGTGCCAGCAGGGACAGGGTGAACTATGGCTACACCTTC
TRBJ2-7 | - | - | 14 | TRBV19 | CASSIVTGAYEQYF | TGTGCCAGTAGTATAGTGACAGGAGCTTACGAGCAGTACTTC
TRBJ2-7 | TRBD2 | - | 14 | TRBV7-2 | CASSPTSGPYEQYF | TGTGCCAGCAGCCCCACTAGCGGCCCCTACGAGCAGTACTTC
TRBJ2-7 | TRBD2 | - | 17 | TRBV9 | CASSVGIGSGGIYEQYF | TGTGCCAGCAGCGTGGGGATAGGTAGCGGGGGGATATACGAGCAGTACTTC
TRBJ1-2 | - | - | 12 | TRBV29-1 | CSVRQAGEFYTF | TGCAGCGTCCGACAGGCAGGGGAGTTCTACACCTTC
TRBJ2-2 | TRBD2 | - | 12 | TRBV6-1 | CASRTSGGALFF | TGTGCCAGCAGGACTAGCGGGGGGGCCCTGTTTTTT
TRBJ2-1 | TRBD2 | - | 15 | TRBV9 | CASSAPSGRRNEQFF | TGTGCCAGCAGCGCACCTAGCGGCCGTCGCAATGAGCAGTTCTTC
TRBJ2-7 | - | few | 16 | TRBV4-1 | CASSERSGVGGYEQYF | TGCGCCAGCAGCGAAAGGTCGGGGGTCGGCGGCTACGAGCAGTACTTC
TRBJ2-7 | - | - | 16 | TRBV10-1 | CASSDLLRSPYYEQYF | TGCGCCAGCAGTGACCTTCTGCGGTCGCCTTACTACGAGCAGTACTTC
TRBJ2-4 | - | - | 16 | TRBV27 | CASSLLGGGRENIQYF | TGTGCCAGCAGTTTACTGGGCGGGGGCAGGGAAAACATTCAGTACTTC
TRBJ1-5 | - | few | 14 | TRBV7-2 | CASSRQIPNQPQHF | TGTGCCAGCAGCCGACAGATCCCCAATCAGCCCCAGCATTTT
TRBJ1-1 | - | - | 14 | TRBV5-1 | CASSSVPAATEAFF | TGCGCCAGCAGCTCAGTCCCCGCGGCTACTGAAGCTTTCTTT
TRBJ2-3 | TRBD2 | - | 16 | TRBV5-1 | CASILGLADSTDTQYF | TGCGCCAGCATCTTGGGTCTAGCGGATAGCACAGACACGCAGTATTTT
TRBJ1-4 | - | - | 15 | TRBV5-6 | CASSLVQLANEKLFF | TGTGCCAGCAGCTTGGTACAGTTGGCTAATGAAAAACTGTTTTTT
TRBJ1-5 | - | once | 16 | TRBV5-6 | CAVPGEGPKRNQPQHF | TGTGCCGTCCCGGGGGAGGGGCCAAAACGGAATCAGCCCCAGCATTTT
TRBJ2-3 | - | - | 15 | TRBV7-7 | CASSLARGPTDTQYF | TGTGCCAGCAGCTTAGCGCGCGGTCCCACAGATACGCAGTATTTT
TRBJ1-1 | TRBD1 | - | 15 | TRBV2 | CASSDQGAPNTEAFF | TGTGCCAGCAGTGATCAGGGGGCGCCGAACACTGAAGCTTTCTTT
TRBJ2-7 | TRBD1 | - | 14 | TRBV6-6 | CASSYSQGVYEQYF | TGTGCCAGCAGTTACTCACAGGGGGTGTACGAGCAGTACTTC
TRBJ2-7 | TRBD2 | few | 14 | TRBV6-1 | CASGWERGAYEQYF | TGTGCCAGCGGGTGGGAGCGGGGGGCCTACGAGCAGTACTTC
TRBJ2-7 | - | - | 13 | TRBV6-5 | CASSYGPSYEQYF | TGTGCCAGCAGTTATGGGCCCTCCTACGAGCAGTACTTC
TRBJ2-1 | TRBD2 | - | 14 | TRBV2 | CASSLGGSYNEQFF | TGTGCCAGCAGTCTAGGCGGGAGCTACAATGAGCAGTTCTTC
TRBJ2-7 | - | - | 14 | TRBV5-1 | CASSLVPGKTEQYF | TGCGCCAGCAGCTTGGTACCGGGGAAGACCGAGCAGTACTTC
TRBJ2-5 | TRBD2 | once | 13 | TRBV6-1 | CASTASGRETQYF | TGTGCCAGCACTGCTAGCGGGAGGGAGACCCAGTACTTC
TRBJ2-5 | - | - | 15 | TRBV19 | CASSFGGGPQETQYF | TGTGCCAGTAGTTTCGGCGGCGGGCCCCAAGAGACCCAGTACTTC
TRBJ2-1 | TRBD2 | - | 16 | TRBV5-1 | CASSPLAGGPYNEQFF | TGCGCCAGCAGCCCACTAGCGGGGGGGCCCTACAATGAGCAGTTCTTC
TRBJ2-7 | - | once | 13 | TRBV12-5 | CASGLVVGPEQYF | TGTGCTAGTGGTTTGGTGGTGGGCCCCGAGCAGTACTTC
TRBJ2-3 | - | - | 16 | TRBV21-1 | CASSAPRGRIGDTQYF | TGTGCCAGCAGCGCCCCCAGGGGGCGAATAGGAGATACGCAGTATTTT
TRBJ2-1 | TRBD2 | once | 16 | TRBV7-9 | CSSSSYGAGGLLEQFF | TGTTCCAGCAGCTCCTACGGAGCGGGGGGCCTTCTTGAGCAGTTCTTC
TRBJ2-1 | TRBD2 | once | 15 | TRBV10-3 | CAISESAGDRNEQFF | TGTGCCATCAGTGAGTCGGCGGGAGATAGGAATGAGCAGTTCTTC
TRBJ2-7 | - | - | 13 | TRBV5-4 | CASSGGSNYEQYF | TGTGCCAGCAGCGGGGGGTCCAACTACGAGCAGTACTTC
TRBJ1-1 | - | - | 13 | TRBV7-9 | CASSLEGGTEAFF | TGTGCCAGCAGCTTAGAAGGGGGAACTGAAGCTTTCTTT
TRBJ1-2 | TRBD1 | once | 13 | TRBV27 | CASSPGQGYGYTF | TGTGCCAGCAGCCCCGGACAGGGGTATGGCTACACCTTC
TRBJ2-2 | - | - | 15 | TRBV4-2 | CASSQPRQVAGELFF | TGTGCCAGCAGCCAACCCCGACAGGTAGCCGGGGAGCTGTTTTTT
TRBJ1-2 | TRBD1 | - | 14 | TRBV9 | CASSVGQGFDGYTF | TGTGCCAGCAGCGTAGGACAGGGGTTCGACGGCTACACCTTC
TRBJ2-7 | - | - | 12 | TRBV11-2 | CASSFETYEQYF | TGTGCCAGCAGCTTTGAGACCTACGAGCAGTACTTC
TRBJ1-2 | TRBD1 | - | 15 | TRBV28 | CASTAPGTGAYGYTF | TGTGCCAGCACCGCCCCCGGGACAGGGGCCTATGGCTACACCTTC